The text below deals with one T cell receptor beta chain. The antigen is unknown. Profiling relied on immunoSEQ multiplex PCR, and the TCRdb table lists in-frame clones only, not all of them. The sample contains around 2.1 million clones, about 92% of which appear only once. Naive CD8 cells comprised CD45RO-negative, CCR7-positively selected cells, excluding terminally differentiated effector memory CD45RA+ cells. The study drew its donors from healthy HIV-negative adults without recent acute infections or vaccinations. These data are taken from a study of shared clonotypes between healthy human individuals. Germline CDR1 reads LGHNA; CDR2 reads YSLEER. V dropped 4 bases and J dropped 3 bases, with 15 bases sitting between them. The CDR3 consists of 16 residues. Study findings and constraints: In contrast to clonotypes shared by all four donors, non-shared clonotypes had lower generation probabilities.

The sequenced sample was naive CD8+ T cells from PBMCs. This chain connects TRBV4-3 to TRBJ2-2; D perhaps matches TRBD1 (6 bases). The origin of this receptor is a man between 18 and 35 years old in good health. Some clones in this sample may be carry-over from other donors' samples. In DNA, the CDR3 is TGCGCCAGCAGCCCCAGGGCAGGGGCGGACACCGGGGAGCTGTTTTTT. It translates to CASSPRAGADTGELFF.